This T cell receptor beta chain is drawn from a study of control samples from healthy donors and cancer patients. Assay: immunoSEQ multiplex PCR; the TCRdb copy retains only in-frame clones and omits some. The repertoire has some 22,000 clones, around 84% of them found once; the top ten carry roughly 25%. This CDR3 region has 16 residues. The ends lost 3 bases at V and 4 bases at J; junction bases unmatched: 7. Sequencing was carried out using PBMCs. This chain uses TRBV5-7 with TRBJ2-5, with 12 bases fitting TRBD2. TRBV5-7 is designated an ORF whose function remains uncertain. This clonotype originated in a man aged 60 to 75 with colorectal cancer. The DNA of the CDR3 is TGTGCCAGCAGCTCCCCGACTAGCGGGGGCCCAGAGACCCAGTACTTC. This codes for CASSSPTSGGPETQYF.